This T cell receptor beta chain was sequenced in a study of CD8+CD57+ T cells in acquired aplastic anemia. In patients chosen for sequencing, flow cytometry had shown CD8+CD57+ cell expansion. The patients, all of them, had severe acquired aplastic anemia. Trimming took off 1 base at V and 1 base at J, with 8 bases between the two ends. The germline V gene encodes CDR1 DFQATT and CDR2 SNEGSKA (reference sequence). The CDR3 consists of 14 residues. Profiling that covered TCR beta VDJ and CDR3 relied on genomic DNA as its template. TCRdb itself ran the reads through MiXCR, one entry per CDR3 protein. The sample includes hundreds of thousands of distinct CDR3 sequences, around 32% seen only once; the top ten take around 0.82%.

The genes are TRBV20-1 and TRBJ2-1; D not certain. The sample comprised sorted CD4+, CD8+, or CD8+CD57+ T cells (not recorded which) from PBMCs. The receptor was isolated from a human donor with aplastic anemia. The CDR3 nucleotides read TGCAGTGCTAGAGGCCTGAATTCCTACAATGAGCAGTTCTTC. This gives the protein CSARGLNSYNEQFF.